This TCR beta chain was retrieved from a study of blood T cell repertoires in COVID-19. Study-wide context: The cDNA or gDNA used as material had been derived from T cells, B-cell-depleted T cells, or PBMCs.

Per the study methods: The assay estimated nucleated cells by amplifying reference gene primers. Produced via immunoSEQ multiplex PCR; TCRdb's table is partial and in-frame only. V, J and clone size were drawn from that table, and D and trimming were deduced from the DNA. The table lists approximately 92,000 clones, less than 75% of them singletons, with around 23% in the top ten. Germline assignment: CDR1 SGHTA and CDR2 FQGTGA. This CDR3 has 16 residues. V was trimmed by 1 base and J by 3 bases, leaving 15 bases between them. This TCR derives from an older woman in a cohort sampled during active or convalescent COVID-19. The chain combines TRBV7-3 with TRBJ1-1; a possible D gene is TRBD1 (5 bases). The sequencing input was peripheral blood. This CDR3 reads CASSLIPTRGDTEAFF. The CDR3 DNA reads as TGTGCCAGCAGCTTAATACCCACTCGGGGGGACACTGAAGCTTTCTTT. Full variable domain (rest looked up from reference TRBV7-3 and TRBJ1-1): GAGVSQTPSNKVTEKGKYVELRCDPISGHTALYWYRQSLGQGPEFLIYFQGTGAADDSGLPNDRFFAVRPEGSVSTLKIQRTERGDSAVYLCASSLIPTRGDTEAFFGQGTRLTVV.